Below are 21 T cell receptor beta chains sequenced from a single sample in a study of blood T cell repertoires in COVID-19. The table came from immunoSEQ multiplex PCR; TCRdb's copy has only in-frame clones and leaves some out. There are about 69,000 clones in the sample; about four fifths occur only once, and approximately 45% lies in the top ten. The specimen was peripheral blood. These receptors all come from a human donor in a cohort sampled during active COVID-19.

The chain employs TRBV7-9 and TRBJ1-1; 9 bases align to TRBD1. The V gene end was trimmed by 4 bases and the J gene end by 6 bases; junction bases not matched to a gene: 6. The CDR3 has 14 residues. CDR1 SEHNR and CDR2 FQNEAQ come from the germline V gene (reference sequence). The CDR3 reads CASSSGQGYAEAFF. In nucleotides, the CDR3 is TGTGCCAGCAGCTCGGGACAGGGTTACGCTGAAGCTTTCTTT.

This clone appeared once. The chain couples TRBV28 to TRBJ2-5, with 7 bases matching TRBD2. V gave up 3 bases and J gave up 5 bases; unmatched junction bases: 9. This CDR3 comprises 15 residues. Germline V CDR1 and CDR2: MDHEN, SYDVKM. The DNA for the CDR3 is TGTGCCAGCAGTTTGGCCGGGACTACCTGGGAGACCCAGTACTTC. Translation gives CASSLAGTTWETQYF.

A remark on this clone: One junction end does not reproduce the germline sequence, and a read error may be involved. J is TRBJ2-7 and V is TRBV19, with D possibly matching TRBD2 (7 bases). Germline values: CDR1 LNHDA, CDR2 SQIVND (reference sequence). This CDR3 is 15 amino acids long. The CDR3 DNA is TGTGCCAGTACCGATCGAGGGGGGGGAGCCTACGAGCAGTGCTTC. The encoded protein is CASTDRGGGAYEQCF.

In its sample, this clone was seen a few times. The rearrangement uses TRBV7-8 and TRBJ2-7; 9 positions match TRBD1. The CDR3 is 16 amino acids. Trimming at V came to 5 bases and at J to 2 bases, leaving 10 bases not matched to a gene. Germline assignment: CDR1 SGHVS and CDR2 FQNEAQ. CDR3 protein: CASSPNRDRAPYEQYF. CDR3 DNA sequence: TGTGCCAGCAGCCCAAACCGGGACAGGGCCCCCTACGAGCAGTACTTC.

The J gene is TRBJ1-1, the V gene TRBV7-9, with D perhaps TRBD1 (6 bases). The CDR3 covers 14 residues. Germline V CDR1 and CDR2: SEHNR, FQNEAQ (reference sequence). The V end was cut by 5 bases, the J end by 0 bases, with 10 bases between. This CDR3 reads CASSTGQLNTEAFF. DNA for the CDR3: TGTGCCAGCAGCACGGGACAATTGAACACTGAAGCTTTCTTT.

This clone was seen only a few times. CDR3 residues: CASSLGTGGRFNAEAFF. The CDR3 bases are TGCGCCAGCAGCTTGGGGACAGGCGGTAGGTTTAACGCTGAAGCTTTCTTT. The chain employs TRBV5-1 and TRBJ1-1; TRBD1 agrees at 7 bases. This CDR3 has 17 amino acids. The trim removed 0 bases at V and 6 bases at J, leaving 14 bases unmatched. CDR1 and CDR2 (germline): SGHRS, YFSETQ.

The chain carries TRBV2 and TRBJ2-1, with 10 bases identical to TRBD2. Germline V gene lookup returns CDR1 SNHLY and CDR2 FYNNEI. CDR3 length: 13 amino acids. With V trimmed by 11 bases and J by 4 bases, 5 bases remained unmatched. CDR3 bases: TGTGCCGGGAGGACTAGCGGATACAATGAGCAGTTCTTC. Encoded protein: CAGRTSGYNEQFF.

CDR3 DNA: TGTGCCAGCTCGAGGGACAGGCAAGAGACCCAGTACTTC. This encodes CASSRDRQETQYF. The chain uses TRBV2 and TRBJ2-5, with 8 bases lining up with TRBD1. V was pared by 8 bases and J by 2 bases, with 4 bases of the junction left unmatched. The germline gives CDR1 SNHLY, CDR2 FYNNEI. CDR3 length: 13 residues.

This chain joins TRBV21-1 and TRBJ2-3; whether TRBD1, the table's D call, matches the DNA was not checked. TRBV21-1 is a pseudogene locus. The CDR3 is made up of 16 amino acids. CDR3 loop: CASSTWGGASTDTQYF. The DNA of the CDR3 is TGTGCCAGCTCGACCTGGGGCGGAGCTAGCACAGATACGCAGTATTTT.

As DNA, the CDR3 is TGTGCCAGCAGTGTCCCCACAGGGGGCGGGCGGTACGAGCAGTACTTC. It is translated as CASSVPTGGGRYEQYF. This chain joins TRBV6-1 and TRBJ2-7, with TRBD1 identical over 9 bases. The CDR3 totals 16 residues. Germline loops: CDR1 MNHNS, CDR2 SASEGT. The V segment lost 4 bases and the J segment 4 bases; nucleotides outside the gene matches: 11.

The chain employs TRBV5-1 and TRBJ2-5, with unresolved D. This CDR3 spans 15 amino acids. Trimming took off 0 bases at V and 2 bases at J, with 11 bases between the two ends. Germline V lookup: CDR1 SGHRS, CDR2 YFSETQ. CDR3 coding DNA: TGCGCCAGCAGCTTGGGCCCAGGCCTACAAGAGACCCAGTACTTC. Residues: CASSLGPGLQETQYF.

This clone showed up just a few times. The chain uses TRBV5-5 and TRBJ1-4; D not certain. Trimming removed 4 bases at V and 3 bases at J, with 10 bases between. CDR3 size: 14 residues. The V gene's germline CDR1 is SGHKS and CDR2 YYEKEE (reference sequence). In DNA form, the CDR3 reads TGTGCCAGCAGCATCACCGCGGCTAATGAAAAACTGTTTTTT. It is translated as CASSITAANEKLFF.

The chain is built from TRBV28 and TRBJ2-7; 10 bases align to TRBD2. The CDR3 covers 14 residues. Per the germline V gene, CDR1 is MDHEN and CDR2 is SYDVKM. With V trimmed by 3 bases and J by 3 bases, 2 bases remained unmatched. The CDR3 loop reads CASSLLAGVYEQYF. The CDR3 DNA reads as TGTGCCAGCAGTTTGCTAGCGGGAGTCTACGAGCAGTACTTC.

V and J are TRBV2 and TRBJ1-6; no definite D call. V was pared by 3 bases and J by 1 base, with 16 bases between. Looked up from germline, CDR1 is SNHLY and CDR2 is FYNNEI. CDR3 length: 18 amino acids. The CDR3 protein is CASSERGNDRSYNSPLHF. The CDR3 DNA reads as TGTGCCAGCAGTGAGCGAGGTAATGATCGGTCCTATAATTCACCCCTCCACTTT.

The J gene is TRBJ2-7, the V gene TRBV7-9, with a tentative D call TRBD2 (5 bases). The V gene's germline CDR1 is SEHNR and CDR2 FQNEAQ (reference sequence). Trimming took off 4 bases at V and 3 bases at J, with 13 bases between the two ends. CDR3 length: 14 amino acids. This CDR3 is CASSSSRGRYEQYF. CDR3 coding DNA: TGTGCCAGCAGCTCAAGTCGGGGTCGCTACGAGCAGTACTTC.

The rearrangement links TRBV5-1 to TRBJ2-2; 7 nucleotides agree with TRBD2. The CDR3 covers 18 residues. V lost 3 bases to trimming and J lost 0 bases; unmatched junction nucleotides: 11. Germline lookup yields CDR1 SGHRS and CDR2 YFSETQ. As DNA, the CDR3 is TGCGCCAGCAGCTCCGGACTAGGGGTACTCGCGAACACCGGGGAGCTGTTTTTT. Translating gives CASSSGLGVLANTGELFF. Complete variable domain (other parts from reference TRBV5-1 and TRBJ2-2): KAGVTQTPRYLIKTRGQQVTLSCSPISGHRSVSWYQQTPGQGLQFLFEYFSETQRNKGNFPGRFSGRQFSNSRSEMNVSTLELGDSALYLCASSSGLGVLANTGELFFGEGSRLTVL.

This chain joins TRBV24-1 and TRBJ2-3; 10 positions agree with TRBD1. This CDR3 region has 12 residues. Trimming at V came to 6 bases and at J to 9 bases, leaving 2 bases not matched to a gene. Germline CDR1 reads KGHDR; CDR2 reads SFDVKD. The CDR3, as DNA: TGTGCCACCAGTAGGGACAGGGGAACGCAGTATTTT. This gives the protein CATSRDRGTQYF.

The V gene is TRBV19, the J gene TRBJ1-2, with D possibly being TRBD1 (5 bases). The CDR3 extends over 15 amino acids. Germline CDR1 is LNHDA and CDR2 is SQIVND (reference sequence). The V gene lost 3 bases and the J gene lost 4 bases, with 15 bases spanning the gap. The chain's CDR3 is CASSISARASYGYTF. The CDR3 DNA follows: TGTGCCAGTAGTATCTCCGCCAGGGCCAGCTATGGCTACACCTTC.

The gene calls are TRBV6-6 and TRBJ2-1, with a tentative D call TRBD1 (5 bases). CDR1 MNHNY and CDR2 SVGAGI come from the germline V gene (reference sequence). V lost 5 bases, J lost 7 bases, and 9 bases lay in between. The CDR3 covers 12 residues. In nucleotides, the CDR3 is TGTGCCAGCAGTCCTACAGGTAATGAGCAGTTCTTC. It yields the protein CASSPTGNEQFF.

The chain has TRBV12-3 or TRBV12-4 and TRBJ2-5, with D possibly being TRBD2 (6 bases). Deletions cut 6 bases from V and 4 bases from J, with 12 bases between. This CDR3 has 13 residues. CDR3 sequence: CASSGGAGETQYF. The CDR3 DNA is TGTGCCAGCAGCGGCGGGGCGGGAGAGACCCAGTACTTC.

V is TRBV30 and J is TRBJ2-5; a possible D gene is TRBD2 (5 bases). CDR1 and CDR2 from the germline V gene are GTSNPN and SVGIG (reference sequence). V lost 5 bases and J lost 5, with 15 bases in between. The CDR3 consists of 13 residues. Written as DNA, the CDR3 is TGTGCCTGGCGCTCCCCGGGGTGGGAGACCCAGTACTTC. Amino acids: CAWRSPGWETQYF.